The rows below give T cell receptor beta chains drawn from one sample of a study of spatial heterogeneity in lung cancer. One entry per CDR3 protein, called by TCRdb with MiXCR from the 5' RACE reads. The sample carries more than 30,000 distinct CDR3 sequences, less than 6.5% recorded once. Material: PBMCs, obtained at surgery. These TCRs come from a female donor with early-stage non-small cell lung cancer. The CDR3 runs from the conserved cysteine through the conserved F or W. A D gene is named only where the DNA matches it firmly. Rows may omit the clone size; those that give it use once, few, many or a size class.

j_gene	d_gene	abundance	v_gene	CDR3aa	CDR3nt
TRBJ2-5	NA	many	TRBV7-8	CASSLAAETQYF	TGTGCCAGCAGCTTAGCTGCGGAGACCCAGTACTTC
TRBJ2-3	TRBD2	many	TRBV10-3	CAISALAGGSGTDTQYF	TGTGCCATCAGTGCGCTAGCGGGGGGCTCGGGAACAGATACGCAGTATTTT
TRBJ2-7	NA	many	TRBV4-3	CASSQDLQGPRLSEQYF	TGCGCCAGCAGCCAAGATCTCCAGGGCCCCCGGCTCTCCGAGCAGTACTTC
TRBJ1-1	NA	many	TRBV20-1	CSASRSLNTEAFF	TGCAGTGCTAGTCGATCGTTGAACACTGAAGCTTTCTTT
TRBJ1-1	NA	many	TRBV20-1	CSARDVGAEAFF	TGCAGTGCTAGAGATGTGGGGGCTGAAGCTTTCTTT
TRBJ1-4	NA	NA	TRBV30	CAWSRTNEKLFF	TGTGCCTGGAGTAGGACTAATGAAAAACTGTTTTTT
TRBJ2-2	TRBD1	many	TRBV2	CAKDRGTGELFF	TGTGCCAAAGACAGGGGTACCGGGGAGCTGTTTTTT
TRBJ1-6	TRBD1	many	TRBV4-1	CASSPVGSRGRAPLHF	TGCGCCAGCAGCCCGGTGGGCTCCAGGGGGCGGGCACCCCTCCACTTT
TRBJ1-1	NA	few	TRBV6-1	CASSEWGIGVDEAFF	TGTGCCAGCAGTGAATGGGGGATAGGGGTGGATGAAGCTTTCTTT
TRBJ1-1	NA	many	TRBV4-3	CPLGYPEAFF	TGCCCCCTGGGGTACCCTGAAGCTTTCTTT
TRBJ2-1	NA	many	TRBV6-1	CASSQLGDEQFF	TGTGCCAGCAGTCAACTTGGAGATGAGCAGTTCTTC
TRBJ1-1	TRBD1	many	TRBV4-3	CASSHDRQGLAFF	TGCGCCAGCAGCCATGACAGACAGGGCCTGGCTTTCTTT
TRBJ2-7	NA	many	TRBV7-9	CASSSGTTRGQYF	TGTGCCAGCAGCTCCGGGACCACCCGGGGGCAGTACTTC
TRBJ2-5	NA	NA	TRBV3-1	CASSQGDGGQETQYF	TGTGCCAGCAGCCAAGGGGATGGAGGCCAGGAGACCCAGTACTTC
TRBJ1-3	NA	many	TRBV10-3	CAISDPTKGGAIGNTIYF	TGTGCCATCAGTGATCCTACAAAGGGGGGCGCGATAGGAAACACCATATATTTT
TRBJ2-5	NA	NA	TRBV6-2/TRBV6-3	CASSQLPSRPGETQYF	TGTGCCAGCTCGCAACTCCCAAGCCGGCCTGGAGAGACCCAGTACTTC
TRBJ2-1	TRBD2	many	TRBV5-6	CASSLGGGSYNEQFF	TGTGCCAGCAGTTTAGGCGGGGGCTCCTACAATGAGCAGTTCTTC
TRBJ1-2	NA	many	TRBV19	CASRRQEDYGYTF	TGTGCCAGTAGGCGGCAGGAGGACTATGGCTACACCTTC
TRBJ2-3	TRBD1	many	TRBV5-1	CASSATPGQDTQYF	TGCGCCAGCAGCGCTACACCGGGACAGGATACGCAGTATTTT
TRBJ1-1	NA	few	TRBV12-3/TRBV12-4	CASSPTDGENTEAFF	TGTGCCAGCAGCCCCACGGATGGGGAAAACACTGAAGCTTTCTTT
TRBJ2-7	NA	many	TRBV6-5	CASSYSPDGPYEQYF	TGTGCCAGCAGTTACTCTCCGGACGGGCCCTACGAGCAGTACTTC
TRBJ1-1	NA	many	TRBV7-6	CASSSRQDLSAFF	TGTGCCAGCAGCTCCAGACAGGACCTGAGCGCTTTCTTT